This entry concerns a single T cell receptor (beta chain). V shed 5 bases, J shed 4 bases, and the junction held 3 bases outside the gene matches. Germline lookup yields CDR1 LNHNV and CDR2 YYDKDF (reference sequence). This CDR3 has 13 residues. The data belong to a study of blood T cell repertoires in COVID-19. Study background: Sites in the United States, Italy and Spain provided acute and convalescent COVID-19 samples. In each case, the material was cDNA or gDNA derived from T cells, B-cell-depleted T cells, or PBMCs.

Sequenced by immunoSEQ multiplex PCR; TCRdb stores in-frame clones only, minus some. This table holds 30,000 to 40,000 clones, 75% found once. The chain links TRBV15 to TRBJ2-7; 9 bases align to TRBD1. The sample consisted of peripheral blood. This clonotype originated in an elderly man with active or convalescent COVID-19. CDR3 DNA: TGTGCCACCAGCCGGGACAGGGTATACGAGCAGTACTTC. It specifies CATSRDRVYEQYF.